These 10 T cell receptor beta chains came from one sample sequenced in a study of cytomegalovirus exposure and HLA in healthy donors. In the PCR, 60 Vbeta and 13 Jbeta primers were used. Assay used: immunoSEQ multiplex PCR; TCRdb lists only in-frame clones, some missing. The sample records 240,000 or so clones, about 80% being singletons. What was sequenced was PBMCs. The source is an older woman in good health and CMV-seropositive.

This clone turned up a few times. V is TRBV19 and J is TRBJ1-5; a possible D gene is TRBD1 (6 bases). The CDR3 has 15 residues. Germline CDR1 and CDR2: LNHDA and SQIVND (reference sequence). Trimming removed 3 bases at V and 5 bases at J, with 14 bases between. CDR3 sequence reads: CASSIGTLLDQPQHF. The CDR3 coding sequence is TGTGCCAGTAGTATCGGGACACTACTTGATCAGCCCCAGCATTTT.

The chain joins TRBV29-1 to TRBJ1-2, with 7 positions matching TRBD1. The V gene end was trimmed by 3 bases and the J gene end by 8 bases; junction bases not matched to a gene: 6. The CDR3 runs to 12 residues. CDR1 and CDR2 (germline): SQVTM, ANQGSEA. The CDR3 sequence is CSVEGDREGYTF. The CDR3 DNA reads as TGCAGCGTTGAGGGAGACAGGGAAGGCTACACCTTC.

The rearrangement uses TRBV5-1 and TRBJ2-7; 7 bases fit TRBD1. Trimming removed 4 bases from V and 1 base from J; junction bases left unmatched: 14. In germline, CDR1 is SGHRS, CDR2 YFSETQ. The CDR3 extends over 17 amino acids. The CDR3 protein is CASSPSGQAKVSYEQYF. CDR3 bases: TGCGCCAGCAGCCCTTCCGGACAGGCCAAAGTGTCCTACGAGCAGTACTTC.

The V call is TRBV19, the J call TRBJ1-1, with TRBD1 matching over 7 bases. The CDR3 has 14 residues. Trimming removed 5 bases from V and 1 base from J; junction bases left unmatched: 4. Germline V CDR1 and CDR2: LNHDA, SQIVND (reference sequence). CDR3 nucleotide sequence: TGTGCCAGTAGTCCGGGACAGACGAACACTGAAGCTTTCTTT. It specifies CASSPGQTNTEAFF. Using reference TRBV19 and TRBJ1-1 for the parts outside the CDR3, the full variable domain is DGGITQSPKYLFRKEGQNVTLSCEQNLNHDAMYWYRQDPGQGLRLIYYSQIVNDFQKGDIAEGYSVSREKKESFPLTVTSAQKNPTAFYLCASSPGQTNTEAFFGQGTRLTVV.

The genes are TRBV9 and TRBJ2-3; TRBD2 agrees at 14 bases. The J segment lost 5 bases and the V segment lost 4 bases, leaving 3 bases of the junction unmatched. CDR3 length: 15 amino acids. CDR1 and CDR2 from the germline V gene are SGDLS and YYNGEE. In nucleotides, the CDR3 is TGTGCCAGCAGCTCCGGGACTAGCGGGAGAGATACGCAGTATTTT. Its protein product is CASSSGTSGRDTQYF.

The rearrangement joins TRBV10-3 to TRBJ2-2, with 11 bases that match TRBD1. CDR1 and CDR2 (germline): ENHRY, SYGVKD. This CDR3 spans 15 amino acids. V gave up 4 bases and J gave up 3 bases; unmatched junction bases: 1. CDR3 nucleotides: TGTGCCATCAGTGCGGGACAGGGGGACACCGGGGAGCTGTTTTTT. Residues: CAISAGQGDTGELFF.

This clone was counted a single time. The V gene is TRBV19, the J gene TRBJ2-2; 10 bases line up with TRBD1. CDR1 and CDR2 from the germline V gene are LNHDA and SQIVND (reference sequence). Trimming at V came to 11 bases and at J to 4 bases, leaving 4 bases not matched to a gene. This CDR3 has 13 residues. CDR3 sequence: CASGTGVTGELFF. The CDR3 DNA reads TGTGCCTCCGGGACAGGGGTCACCGGGGAGCTGTTTTTT. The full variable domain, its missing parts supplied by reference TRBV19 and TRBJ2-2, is DGGITQSPKYLFRKEGQNVTLSCEQNLNHDAMYWYRQDPGQGLRLIYYSQIVNDFQKGDIAEGYSVSREKKESFPLTVTSAQKNPTAFYLCASGTGVTGELFFGEGSRLTVL.

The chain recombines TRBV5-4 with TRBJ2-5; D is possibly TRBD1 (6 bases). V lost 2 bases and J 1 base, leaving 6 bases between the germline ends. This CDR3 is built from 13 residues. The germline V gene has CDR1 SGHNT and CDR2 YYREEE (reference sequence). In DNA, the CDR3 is TGTGCCAGCAGCTTCAGGGGCCAAGAGACCCAGTACTTC. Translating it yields CASSFRGQETQYF.

The CDR3 here is CASSLDDSYGYTF. The CDR3 nucleotides read TGCGCCAGCAGCTTAGATGACAGTTATGGCTACACCTTC. The chain recombines TRBV5-1 with TRBJ1-2, with D possibly being TRBD1 (5 bases). The CDR3 is made up of 13 amino acids. The V end lost 2 bases, the J end lost 5 bases, and 10 bases lay between the germline ends. Germline assignment: CDR1 SGHRS and CDR2 YFSETQ.

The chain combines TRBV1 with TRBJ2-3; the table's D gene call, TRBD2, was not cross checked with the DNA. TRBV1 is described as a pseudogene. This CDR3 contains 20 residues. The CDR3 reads CTSSLRSAASQPLSTDTQYF. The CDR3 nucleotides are TGCACCAGCAGCCTCCGCTCAGCCGCTAGCCAACCCCTTAGCACAGATACGCAGTATTTT.